These 25 T cell receptor beta chains originate from one sample sequenced in a study of OX40 agonist ivuxolimab in advanced cancers. Clones were read by immunoSEQ multiplex PCR, and TCRdb kept only the in-frame ones, dropping some. The sample includes roughly 60,000 clones, approximately 89% seen only once; the top ten take 5.2%. The sequences come from CD4+ or CD8+ T cells sorted from blood, collected in a trial of the OX40 agonist ivuxolimab. All receptors derive from an adult with an advanced solid tumor such as melanoma, head and neck, liver or kidney cancer.

V and J are TRBV30 and TRBJ2-3; D is uncertain. This CDR3 comprises 11 residues. Trimming shortened V by 0 bases and J by 5 bases, and 3 bases separated the two germline ends. Germline CDR1 reads GTSNPN; CDR2 reads SVGIG (reference sequence). The CDR3 DNA sequence: TGTGCCTGGAGTGTGGGAGATACGCAGTATTTT. Translating gives CAWSVGDTQYF.

This sequence joins TRBV6-5 and TRBJ2-7; no definite D call. V lost 7 bases to trimming and J lost 2 bases, with 12 bases between them. The CDR3 has 13 amino acids. Germline CDR1 is MNHEY and CDR2 is SVGAGI. The CDR3 region has the DNA TGTGCCAGCACCCGAGACGAAACCTACGAGCAGTACTTC. Its protein product is CASTRDETYEQYF.

V is TRBV9 and J is TRBJ2-2; no reliable D call. V was trimmed by 0 bases and J by 6 bases, leaving 9 bases between them. CDR3 size: 14 residues. The V gene's germline CDR1 is SGDLS and CDR2 YYNGEE. This CDR3 reads CASSVVQVAGELFF. CDR3 DNA sequence: TGTGCCAGCAGCGTAGTTCAGGTCGCCGGGGAGCTGTTTTTT.

The chain joins TRBV4-1 to TRBJ2-3; maybe TRBD2 (5 bases). This CDR3 spans 17 amino acids. Looked up from germline, CDR1 is MGHRA and CDR2 is YSYEKL. V was cut by 3 bases and J by 0 bases, with 16 bases left in between. CDR3 sequence reads: CASSHSVVGLSTDTQYF. The CDR3 DNA reads TGCGCCAGCAGCCATAGCGTAGTTGGCCTCAGCACAGATACGCAGTATTTT.

This chain links TRBV19 with TRBJ1-1; the D is unclear. The ends were cut back, 5 bases at V and 2 bases at J, with 18 bases in the middle. The CDR3 is 16 residues long. CDR1 is LNHDA and CDR2 is SQIVND in the germline V gene (reference sequence). CDR3 sequence (DNA): TGTGCCAGTAGTCCTCCTCTCGGGCGGGGTAACACTGAAGCTTTCTTT. Protein: CASSPPLGRGNTEAFF.

The V call is TRBV6-5, the J call TRBJ2-7, with 7 bases matching TRBD1. The V gene end was trimmed by 0 bases and the J gene end by 1 base; junction bases not matched to a gene: 3. Germline lookup yields CDR1 MNHEY and CDR2 SVGAGI. CDR3 length: 15 residues. CDR3 DNA sequence: TGTGCCAGCAGTTACTCTGGGACAGTATCCTACGAGCAGTACTTC. This translates into CASSYSGTVSYEQYF.

The chain has TRBV7-9 and TRBJ2-7; D ambiguous. The CDR3 consists of 13 residues. Germline V lookup: CDR1 SEHNR, CDR2 FQNEAQ (reference sequence). Trimming shortened V by 6 bases and J by 3 bases, and 12 bases separated the two germline ends. CDR3 sequence reads: CASSSMGNYEQYF. DNA for the CDR3: TGTGCCAGCAGTAGCATGGGCAACTACGAGCAGTACTTC.

This clone was seen just once. This chain joins TRBV7-2 and TRBJ1-5, with no clear D. Trimming cost V 1 base and J 6 bases, with 7 bases left between them. The CDR3 length is 13 residues. CDR1 SGHTA and CDR2 FQGNSA come from the germline V gene. As DNA, the CDR3 is TGTGCCAGCAGCTTAGTGGCACGTCAGCCCCAGCATTTT. It yields the protein CASSLVARQPQHF.

V gene TRBV11-2 combines with J gene TRBJ2-3; the match to TRBD2 covers 7 bases. This CDR3 contains 16 residues. Germline-derived CDR1 and CDR2 are SGHAT and FQNNGV. Unmatched junction bases numbered 4, after V lost 1 base and J lost 0 bases. In DNA, the CDR3 is TGTGCCAGCAGCTTAGGGGGACTATCTAGCACAGATACGCAGTATTTT. Translating gives CASSLGGLSSTDTQYF.

J is TRBJ2-5 and V is TRBV7-9; 9 positions agree with TRBD2. The CDR3 totals 16 residues. CDR1 and CDR2 from the germline V gene are SEHNR and FQNEAQ (reference sequence). V lost 4 bases to trimming and J lost 5 bases; unmatched junction nucleotides: 11. CDR3 amino acids: CASSSDWRGGRETQYF. DNA for the CDR3: TGTGCCAGCAGCTCCGACTGGCGGGGGGGCCGGGAGACCCAGTACTTC.

The rearrangement links TRBV7-2 to TRBJ2-5; TRBD1 matches 7 bases. The CDR3 is made up of 15 amino acids. Germline trimming cut 1 base from V and 4 bases from J; bases unmatched to any gene: 6. CDR1 is SGHTA and CDR2 is FQGNSA in the germline V gene. The CDR3 region has the DNA TGTGCCAGCAGCTTAGGTAGCAGGGGGATAGAGACCCAGTACTTC. This codes for CASSLGSRGIETQYF.

On this clone itself: Its ends do not fully match the called genes, so a read error is possible. The genes are TRBV7-7 and TRBJ2-5; 14 positions agree with TRBD2. The CDR3 is made up of 15 amino acids. The germline V gene has CDR1 SSHAT and CDR2 FNYEAQ (reference sequence). CDR3 in DNA: TGTGCTAGCAGCTTGGGACTAGCGGGAGTCGAGACCCAGTACTTC. It yields the protein CASSLGLAGVETQYF.

The chain combines TRBV10-3 with TRBJ2-5; 14 nucleotides agree with TRBD2. CDR1 and CDR2 from the germline V gene are ENHRY and SYGVKD. This CDR3 is built from 17 residues. V lost 4 bases to trimming and J lost 5 bases; unmatched junction nucleotides: 9. CDR3 coding DNA: TGTGCCATCAGTGGCCCCCCGACTAGCGGGAGGGGGGAGACCCAGTACTTC. Its protein product is CAISGPPTSGRGETQYF.

The chain has TRBV28 and TRBJ1-6; no clear D gene. This CDR3 comprises 12 residues. CDR1 is MDHEN, CDR2 SYDVKM, per germline. Trimming removed 5 bases at V and 10 bases at J, with 9 bases between. The CDR3 nucleotides read TGTGCCAGCAGTAGGACGGGATCACCCCTCCACTTT. It yields the protein CASSRTGSPLHF.

This clone was seen more than once but under ten times. The rearrangement links TRBV5-1 to TRBJ2-1; the match to TRBD2 covers 9 bases. From germline, CDR1 is SGHRS and CDR2 YFSETQ. The CDR3 extends over 14 amino acids. V dropped 5 bases and J dropped 5; count of bases not matched to a gene: 5. The CDR3 DNA follows: TGCGCCAGCAGTAAATCTAGCGGGAACAATGAGCAGTTCTTC. Encoded protein: CASSKSSGNNEQFF. The whole variable domain, remainder taken from reference TRBV5-1 and TRBJ2-1, is KAGVTQTPRYLIKTRGQQVTLSCSPISGHRSVSWYQQTPGQGLQFLFEYFSETQRNKGNFPGRFSGRQFSNSRSEMNVSTLELGDSALYLCASSKSSGNNEQFFGPGTRLTVL.

V gene TRBV11-3 combines with J gene TRBJ2-5, with a tentative D call TRBD1 (5 bases). CDR3 length equals 14 residues. V was pared by 3 bases and J by 5 bases, with 13 bases between. The germline gives CDR1 SGHNT, CDR2 YENEEA. This chain's CDR3 is CASSFDRGGETQYF. The CDR3 DNA follows: TGTGCCAGCAGCTTCGATAGGGGTGGGGAGACCCAGTACTTC.

The chain links TRBV7-8 to TRBJ1-5, with D tentatively TRBD1 (6 bases). This CDR3 is built from 13 residues. V was cut by 5 bases and J by 4 bases, with 9 bases left in between. Germline values: CDR1 SGHVS, CDR2 FQNEAQ. CDR3 residues: CASSGGLNQPQHF. The DNA for the CDR3 is TGTGCCAGCAGCGGGGGCCTTAATCAGCCCCAGCATTTT.

This chain links TRBV6-5 with TRBJ2-7, with D unresolved. V was clipped by 8 bases and J by 2 bases, with 19 bases between them. CDR3 size: 15 residues. Germline V CDR1 and CDR2: MNHEY, SVGAGI. Written as DNA, the CDR3 is TGTGCCAGCGCGGAATGGCAAGATGGGACCTACGAGCAGTACTTC. Its protein product is CASAEWQDGTYEQYF.

The chain uses TRBV7-2 and TRBJ2-3; TRBD2 agrees at 9 bases. The junction had 8 bases not matched to a gene; V was cut back by 1 base and J by 0 bases. The CDR3 runs 18 residues. In germline, CDR1 is SGHTA, CDR2 FQGNSA. CDR3 coding DNA: TGTGCCAGCAGCTTAGGTACTAGCGGGCACCCTAGCACAGATACGCAGTATTTT. Translated, it gives CASSLGTSGHPSTDTQYF.

The chain links TRBV7-9 to TRBJ2-7, with 8 bases identical to TRBD2. Germline lookup yields CDR1 SEHNR and CDR2 FQNEAQ (reference sequence). V was pared by 6 bases and J by 1 base, with 11 bases of the junction left unmatched. This CDR3 has 16 residues. Here the CDR3 reads CASSSSGTRGSYEQYF. Written as DNA, the CDR3 is TGTGCCAGCAGTTCTTCTGGGACTAGGGGTTCCTACGAGCAGTACTTC.

The rearrangement links TRBV12-2 to TRBJ2-6; the table's D call, TRBD2, was not checked against the DNA. TRBV12-2 is termed a pseudogene. The CDR3 spans 20 residues. The CDR3 protein is CASRLSRAPGTLSGANVLTF. CDR3 nucleotides: TGTGCAAGTCGCTTATCTAGGGCCCCGGGAACTCTCTCTGGGGCCAACGTCCTGACTTTC.

The V call is TRBV5-4, the J call TRBJ1-2; tentatively, D is TRBD1 (5 bases). From germline, CDR1 is SGHNT and CDR2 YYREEE (reference sequence). V shed 6 bases and J shed 8 bases, with 23 bases lying between them. The CDR3 extends over 15 amino acids. Written as DNA, the CDR3 is TGTGCCAGCACTCCCAAAGGATGGGGGAGAGAAGGCTACACCTTC. It is translated as CASTPKGWGREGYTF.

The V and J genes are TRBV9 and TRBJ2-2, with no clear D. This CDR3 is built from 15 residues. The V gene's germline CDR1 is SGDLS and CDR2 YYNGEE. V lost 2 bases, J lost 4 bases, and 12 bases lay in between. The CDR3, as DNA: TGTGCCAGCAGCGTGGATCCGGCAGGCACCGGGGAGCTGTTTTTT. This encodes CASSVDPAGTGELFF.

V usage is TRBV10-3 and J usage is TRBJ1-2; D may be TRBD1 (6 bases). Trimming shortened V by 1 base and J by 5 bases, and 14 bases separated the two germline ends. The germline gives CDR1 ENHRY, CDR2 SYGVKD. The CDR3 consists of 15 residues. The CDR3 DNA reads TGTGCCATCAGTGAGTTGGGGGGCAGGGGATATGGCTACACCTTC. Its translation is CAISELGGRGYGYTF.

The chain links TRBV27 to TRBJ2-5; 7 bases fit TRBD2. The J segment lost 2 bases and the V segment lost 4 bases, leaving 7 bases of the junction unmatched. Germline V gene lookup returns CDR1 MNHEY and CDR2 SMNVEV (reference sequence). This CDR3 is built from 15 residues. The CDR3 sequence is CASSSSGLKQETQYF. Here the CDR3 DNA reads TGTGCCAGCAGTTCATCGGGACTAAAACAAGAGACCCAGTACTTC.